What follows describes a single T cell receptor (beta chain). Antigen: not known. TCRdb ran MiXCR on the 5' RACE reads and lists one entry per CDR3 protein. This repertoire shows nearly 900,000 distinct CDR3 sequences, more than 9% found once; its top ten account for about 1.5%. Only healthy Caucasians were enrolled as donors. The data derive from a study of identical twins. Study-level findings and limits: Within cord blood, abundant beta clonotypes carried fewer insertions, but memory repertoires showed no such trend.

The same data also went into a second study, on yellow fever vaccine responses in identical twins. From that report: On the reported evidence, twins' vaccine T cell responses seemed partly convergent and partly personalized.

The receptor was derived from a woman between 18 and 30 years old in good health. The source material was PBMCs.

The CDR3: CASSSTMGRTQYF. DNA for the CDR3: TGTGCCAGCAGTTCGACAATGGGGCGGACCCAGTACTTC. The chain links TRBV12-3 or TRBV12-4 to TRBJ2-5, with a tentative D call TRBD1 (5 bases). CDR3 size: 13 residues. The V end was cut by 4 bases, the J end by 7 bases, with 13 bases between.